This T cell receptor (beta chain) was sequenced for a study of shared clonotypes between healthy human individuals. Findings of the study overall: In the sorted subsets, rarefaction showed sequencing was incomplete despite large depth. A handful of donors shared around 5% of their naive CD4 clonotypes.

The naive CD8 fraction comprised CD45RO-negative cells positively selected for CCR7 and excluded terminally differentiated effector memory CD45RA+ cells. The V segment lost 5 bases and the J segment 5 bases; nucleotides outside the gene matches: 21. Germline V CDR1 and CDR2: SGHTA, FQGNSA. CDR3 length: 19 amino acids. Comment on this clone: Its target is not known.

Assay execution proceeded at the deep level. TCRdb's copy holds only in-frame clones and misses some; the assay was immunoSEQ multiplex PCR. The table has approximately 2,000,000 clones, roughly 93% seen once. The source of this sequence is a man between 18 and 29 years old in good health. Some clones in this sample may be carry-over from other donors' samples. The V and J genes are TRBV7-2 and TRBJ2-7; 10 bases are shared with TRBD2. Sequenced material: naive CD8+ T cells from PBMCs. The CDR3 sequence: CASSQYATSVGTSGDEQYF. In DNA, the CDR3 is TGTGCCAGCAGCCAATACGCGACTTCGGTAGGAACTAGCGGGGACGAGCAGTACTTC.